This TCR beta chain was captured in a study of neurological immune-mediated disorders. Time point defined: longitudinal time-point 2. Unsorted libraries were derived from 2 million PBMCs stored at -80 C. The CDR3 loop spans 15 amino acids. Between the trimmed V and J ends, which lost 4 bases and 0 bases, there was a span of 12 bases. Germline CDR1 SGHAT, CDR2 FQDESV (reference sequence). The making of cDNA relied on 5'RACE with 10-nucleotide random UMIs. In TCRdb, the 5' RACE reads were re-called with MiXCR into one record per CDR3 protein. Among more than 55,000 distinct CDR3 sequences listed, nearly 10% were seen once. This clonotype was seen repeatedly, ten times or more.

Sequenced input: PBMCs. This chain connects TRBV11-1 to TRBJ2-5; D is uncertain. This sequence originates from a man aged 30 to 39 in good health. CDR3 protein: CASSSEWSYQETQYF. DNA of the CDR3: TGTGCCAGCAGCTCAGAGTGGTCGTACCAAGAGACCCAGTACTTC.